What follows are 27 T cell receptor beta chains derived from one specimen sequenced in a study of blood T cell repertoires in COVID-19. The protocol was immunoSEQ multiplex PCR, while the TCRdb copy is restricted to in-frame clones and leaves out a portion. The table has 200,000 to 250,000 clones, around 84% seen once. Sequencing was performed on peripheral blood. The receptors here all came from a woman aged 55 to 70 who had recovered from COVID-19.

The chain employs TRBV7-2 and TRBJ1-1; the match to TRBD1 covers 7 bases. V lost 5 bases to trimming and J lost 1 base; unmatched junction nucleotides: 1. CDR1 SGHTA and CDR2 FQGNSA come from the germline V gene. This CDR3 spans 13 amino acids. The CDR3 DNA reads as TGTGCCAGCAGCCGACAGGGGAACACTGAAGCTTTCTTT. This sequence encodes CASSRQGNTEAFF.

The chain links TRBV18 to TRBJ1-1; 11 nucleotides align to TRBD1. The V gene end was trimmed by 4 bases and the J gene end by 4 bases; junction bases not matched to a gene: 2. Germline CDR1 KGHSH, CDR2 LQKENI. The CDR3 loop spans 14 amino acids. The CDR3 DNA is TGTGCCAGCTCACTGGGACAGGGGGTCACTGAAGCTTTCTTT. It codes for CASSLGQGVTEAFF.

This chain links TRBV12-5 with TRBJ1-6; D unresolved. V lost 8 bases, J lost 3 bases, and 11 bases lay in between. Germline V CDR1 and CDR2: LGHNT, FRNRAP. The CDR3 sequence is 14 residues long. The CDR3 DNA reads as TGTGCTAGTTCGGGAACAGTCTATAATTCACCCCTCCACTTT. Translation: CASSGTVYNSPLHF.

This chain joins TRBV28 and TRBJ2-1, with 8 bases identical to TRBD1. The V gene end was trimmed by 5 bases and the J gene end by 0 bases; junction bases not matched to a gene: 15. The germline V gene encodes CDR1 MDHEN and CDR2 SYDVKM. This CDR3 contains 19 residues. The CDR3: CASSPQTGAAIGSYNEQFF. CDR3 nucleotides: TGTGCCAGCAGTCCTCAGACAGGGGCGGCTATTGGCTCCTACAATGAGCAGTTCTTC.

The V gene is TRBV5-4, the J gene TRBJ2-7; 9 bases match TRBD1. V was clipped by 3 bases and J by 9 bases; unmatched bases: 13. The CDR3 consists of 15 residues. The germline CDR1 and CDR2 sequences are SGHNT and YYREEE (reference sequence). The CDR3 DNA reads TGTGCCAGCAGCTCGGGTGGGACAGGGCGAGAAGTGCAGTACTTC. Encoded protein: CASSSGGTGREVQYF.

This clone has just one count. The chain carries TRBV19 and TRBJ1-5, with 7 bases aligning to TRBD1. The CDR3 spans 16 residues. In germline, CDR1 is LNHDA, CDR2 SQIVND (reference sequence). The ends lost 4 bases at V and 4 bases at J; junction bases unmatched: 10. The CDR3 sequence is CASSTRDRRENQPQHF. In DNA, the CDR3 is TGTGCCAGTAGTACCCGGGACAGAAGGGAAAATCAGCCCCAGCATTTT.

The chain joins TRBV29-1 to TRBJ1-1; 7 bases map to TRBD1. The CDR3 extends over 13 amino acids. The junction had 8 bases not matched to a gene; V was cut back by 5 bases and J by 5 bases. Germline-derived CDR1 and CDR2 are SQVTM and ANQGSEA. In DNA form, the CDR3 reads TGCAGCGTTTTAGGGGGCGCGGGAACTGAAGCTTTCTTT. Translation: CSVLGGAGTEAFF.

The chain recombines TRBV7-6 with TRBJ2-5, with 12 nucleotides matching TRBD1. Germline V CDR1 and CDR2: SGHVS, FNYEAQ. Losses at the gene ends were 5 bases for V and 4 bases for J; bases not matched to a gene: 14. This CDR3 region has 18 residues. CDR3 sequence (DNA): TGTGCCAGCAGCAACCCCCTCCGGGACAGGGGGCGCCGAGAGACCCAGTACTTC. Its protein is CASSNPLRDRGRRETQYF. Combining the CDR3 with reference TRBV7-6 and TRBJ2-5 gives the whole variable domain GAGVSQSPRYKVTKRGQDVALRCDPISGHVSLYWYRQALGQGPEFLTYFNYEAQQDKSGLPNDRFSAERPEGSISTLTIQRTEQRDSAMYRCASSNPLRDRGRRETQYFGPGTRLLVL.

This clone was recorded only once. The V gene is TRBV5-4, the J gene TRBJ1-2; D not certain. The length of the CDR3 is 15 residues. CDR1 SGHNT and CDR2 YYREEE come from the germline V gene (reference sequence). V lost 0 bases and J lost 6, with 15 bases in between. CDR3 DNA: TGTGCCAGCAGCTTGGGAGGGCTCAAAGTTCATGGCTACACCTTC. It yields the protein CASSLGGLKVHGYTF. The entire variable domain, with the rest obtained from reference TRBV5-4 and TRBJ1-2, is as follows: ETGVTQSPTHLIKTRGQQVTLRCSSQSGHNTVSWYQQALGQGPQFIFQYYREEENGRGNFPPRFSGLQFPNYSSELNVNALELDDSALYLCASSLGGLKVHGYTFGSGTRLTVV.

This rearrangement joins TRBV6-1 to TRBJ1-2; D might be TRBD1 (6 bases). The CDR3 totals 16 residues. Germline V gives CDR1 MNHNS, CDR2 SASEGT. V lost 4 bases, J lost 6 bases, and 21 bases lay in between. CDR3 sequence (DNA): TGTGCCAGCAGTGTACAGACAGGTCGGGGGGTAAATGGCTACACCTTC. Its protein is CASSVQTGRGVNGYTF.

This chain links TRBV2 with TRBJ1-1; perhaps TRBD1 as D (5 bases). Germline V gives CDR1 SNHLY, CDR2 FYNNEI. V gave up 7 bases and J gave up 5 bases, with 17 bases separating them. The CDR3 is made up of 14 amino acids. DNA for the CDR3: TGTGCCAGCACTTTGGGACTGATGGGGACTGAAGCTTTCTTT. Its translation is CASTLGLMGTEAFF.

This rearrangement joins TRBV10-3 to TRBJ1-2; 7 nucleotides agree with TRBD1. Looked up from germline, CDR1 is ENHRY and CDR2 is SYGVKD. V shed 6 bases and J 4 bases; nucleotides not matched to a gene: 5. CDR3 length equals 13 residues. CDR3: CAISGGQPYGYTF. CDR3 nucleotides: TGTGCCATCAGCGGGGGACAGCCCTATGGCTACACCTTC.

The rearrangement uses TRBV5-5 and TRBJ2-7, with TRBD1 as a possible D gene (6 bases). This CDR3 has 12 amino acids. Germline V gene data show CDR1 as SGHKS and CDR2 as YYEKEE (reference sequence). V was shortened by 2 bases and J by 4 bases, with 7 bases between the two germline ends. DNA of the CDR3: TGTGCCAGCAGCTTACAGGGTTACGAGCAGTACTTC. Amino acids: CASSLQGYEQYF.

The chain links TRBV19 to TRBJ2-2, with TRBD1 identical over 9 bases. Germline V lookup: CDR1 LNHDA, CDR2 SQIVND (reference sequence). The CDR3 totals 15 residues. V gave up 5 bases and J gave up 6 bases; unmatched junction bases: 7. CDR3 bases: TGTGCCAGTAGTGCCTACAGGGGGCCCGCCGGGGAGCTGTTTTTT. Translated, it gives CASSAYRGPAGELFF. Drawing the rest from reference TRBV19 and TRBJ2-2, the complete variable domain is DGGITQSPKYLFRKEGQNVTLSCEQNLNHDAMYWYRQDPGQGLRLIYYSQIVNDFQKGDIAEGYSVSREKKESFPLTVTSAQKNPTAFYLCASSAYRGPAGELFFGEGSRLTVL.

A word on this clone: Sequence at one end of the junction differs from germline and may be a read error. V and J are TRBV6-6 and TRBJ1-5; 11 bases are shared with TRBD1. This CDR3 region has 15 residues. Germline V lookup: CDR1 MNHNY, CDR2 SVGAGI (reference sequence). CDR3 sequence: CASIYWTGGNQPQHF. CDR3 coding DNA: TGTGCCAGCATCTACTGGACAGGGGGCAACCAGCCCCAGCATTTT.

The V gene is TRBV3-1 (or the pseudogene TRBV3-2), the J gene TRBJ2-1; 8 bases agree with TRBD2. V dropped 5 bases and J dropped 3; count of bases not matched to a gene: 6. Germline values: CDR1 LGHDT, CDR2 YNNKEL (reference sequence). The CDR3 loop spans 15 amino acids. In DNA, the CDR3 is TGTGCCAGCAGCGGGAGCGGGGGAGGCTACAATGAGCAGTTCTTC. This translates into CASSGSGGGYNEQFF.

This clone has ten or more counts. The chain joins TRBV30 to TRBJ1-1; 7 nucleotides align to TRBD1. This CDR3 is built from 13 residues. Losses at the gene ends were 8 bases for V and 2 bases for J; bases not matched to a gene: 8. Germline V gives CDR1 GTSNPN, CDR2 SVGIG (reference sequence). CDR3 region: CAGGDSQNTEAFF. CDR3 DNA: TGTGCCGGCGGGGACAGCCAAAACACTGAAGCTTTCTTT.

In its sample, this clone was seen once. J is TRBJ1-2 and V is TRBV5-6, with 9 bases matching TRBD1. Trimming took 0 bases from V and 8 from J; bases not matched to a gene: 2. The CDR3 is made up of 13 amino acids. Germline loops: CDR1 SGHDT, CDR2 YYEEEE. This CDR3 is CASSLGTGEGYTF. The CDR3 nucleotides are TGTGCCAGCAGCTTGGGGACAGGGGAGGGCTACACCTTC.

V usage is TRBV29-1 and J usage is TRBJ1-2, with 8 bases fitting TRBD1. The V segment lost 4 bases and the J segment 0 bases; nucleotides outside the gene matches: 13. Germline V gene sequence: CDR1 SQVTM, CDR2 ANQGSEA. This CDR3 has 17 amino acids. CDR3 in amino acids: CSVVNPRGQGANYGYTF. As DNA, the CDR3 is TGCAGCGTTGTAAACCCCCGTGGACAGGGAGCTAACTATGGCTACACCTTC.

This chain uses TRBV11-1 with TRBJ2-7; 8 bases fit TRBD1. J gave up 3 bases and V 4 bases, and 8 bases lay outside the gene matches. The CDR3 runs to 15 residues. The germline V gene encodes CDR1 SGHAT and CDR2 FQDESV (reference sequence). The CDR3, as DNA: TGTGCCAGCAGCTCCCAGGGACAGGTGAGCTACGAGCAGTACTTC. It yields the protein CASSSQGQVSYEQYF.

The rearrangement links TRBV9 to TRBJ1-4; TRBD1 aligns across 7 bases. The germline gives CDR1 SGDLS, CDR2 YYNGEE. The CDR3 covers 15 residues. The J segment lost 6 bases and the V segment lost 0 bases, leaving 5 bases of the junction unmatched. CDR3 nucleotide sequence: TGTGCCAGCAGCGTAGATACAGGGGCCCATGAAAAACTGTTTTTT. Amino acids: CASSVDTGAHEKLFF.

The J gene is TRBJ2-1, the V gene TRBV6-6; 10 bases line up with TRBD2. The CDR3 extends over 14 amino acids. With 6 bases clipped from V and 10 bases from J, the junction kept 9 bases outside the gene matches. Germline lookup yields CDR1 MNHNY and CDR2 SVGAGI (reference sequence). In nucleotides, the CDR3 is TGTGCCAGCAGGTCTAGCGGGGGAGGAGGGGAGCAGTTCTTC. Its translation: CASRSSGGGGEQFF.

The V call is TRBV4-3, the J call TRBJ2-7; maybe TRBD2 (6 bases). The germline V gene has CDR1 LGHNA and CDR2 YSLEER. This CDR3 contains 15 residues. The ends were cut back, 2 bases at V and 1 base at J, with 12 bases in the middle. The CDR3: CASSQSQAGSYEQYF. The CDR3 DNA reads as TGCGCCAGCAGCCAATCTCAAGCGGGTTCCTACGAGCAGTACTTC.

This clone was seen once. The chain is built from TRBV5-5 and TRBJ1-1; tentatively, D is TRBD1 (6 bases). The V gene's germline CDR1 is SGHKS and CDR2 YYEKEE (reference sequence). The ends were cut back, 5 bases at V and 6 bases at J, with 11 bases in the middle. The CDR3 has 12 amino acids. The CDR3 region is CASSSGVSEAFF. The CDR3 nucleotides are TGTGCCAGCAGTTCAGGGGTCTCTGAAGCTTTCTTT.

The chain carries TRBV5-6 and TRBJ2-7, with TRBD1 as a possible D gene (5 bases). The V end lost 0 bases, the J end lost 2 bases, and 15 bases lay between the germline ends. The CDR3 contains 16 residues. Germline-derived CDR1 and CDR2 are SGHDT and YYEEEE. The CDR3 sequence: CASSLVRQPYPYEQYF. CDR3 sequence (DNA): TGTGCCAGCAGCTTGGTGCGACAGCCCTACCCCTACGAGCAGTACTTC.

The chain links TRBV12-3 or TRBV12-4 to TRBJ2-7; D remains unclear. The CDR3 is made up of 13 amino acids. Trimming shortened V by 0 bases and J by 6 bases, and 9 bases separated the two germline ends. CDR3 sequence reads: CASSLARIGEQYF. The CDR3 DNA is TGTGCCAGCAGTTTAGCCAGGATCGGCGAGCAGTACTTC.

This chain uses TRBV7-3 with TRBJ2-1, with 9 positions matching TRBD2. This CDR3 is 15 amino acids long. CDR1 is SGHTA and CDR2 is FQGTGA in the germline V gene. V dropped 1 base and J dropped 12; count of bases not matched to a gene: 10. CDR3 coding DNA: TGTGCCAGCAGCTTAAGGGCTAGCGGGGAGTCATCGCAGTTCTTC. Translation: CASSLRASGESSQFF.